These 3 T cell receptor beta chains came from one sample sequenced in a study of a mutant IDH1 vaccine in newly diagnosed glioma. Noted time point: week 47, end of study. The vaccine gave 300 ug of a 20-mer mutant IDH1 peptide subcutaneously per dose. Using immunoSEQ multiplex PCR, the repertoire was profiled, and TCRdb retains in-frame clones only, with some absent. The sample shows over 50,000 clones, around 80% of them seen only once. No antigen has been identified for these receptors. The specimen comprised PBMCs, sampled from a glioma patient whose treatment included an IDH1 peptide vaccine. Receptors were obtained from a middle-aged woman with glioma. Some clones in this sample may be carry-over from other donors' samples.

This chain joins TRBV4-1 and TRBJ1-2, with D possibly matching TRBD1 (5 bases). CDR3 length: 14 residues. Trimming left V 0 bases short and J 8 bases short, with 13 bases between. CDR1 and CDR2 from the germline V gene are MGHRA and YSYEKL. For the CDR3, the DNA is TGCGCCAGCAGCCAAGACAGGGTGGTGACGGGCTACACCTTC. Its protein is CASSQDRVVTGYTF.

The chain has TRBV6-1 and TRBJ2-5; 7 positions match TRBD1. The CDR3 loop spans 13 amino acids. CDR1 is MNHNS, CDR2 SASEGT, per germline. Trimming at V came to 8 bases and at J to 2 bases, leaving 5 bases not matched to a gene. The CDR3 nucleotides are TGTGCCAGCCCCCGGGACAGACAAGAGACCCAGTACTTC. It yields the protein CASPRDRQETQYF.

This sequence joins TRBV19 and TRBJ2-5; 7 bases agree with TRBD1. After removal of 1 base from V and 7 bases from J, the junction contained 15 bases not matched to a gene. Germline CDR1 is LNHDA and CDR2 is SQIVND (reference sequence). This CDR3 spans 17 amino acids. As DNA, the CDR3 is TGTGCCAGTAGTATAGGTCGGGCCGGGACAGTAGAAGGGACCCAGTACTTC. Protein: CASSIGRAGTVEGTQYF. Drawing the rest from reference TRBV19 and TRBJ2-5, the complete variable domain is DGGITQSPKYLFRKEGQNVTLSCEQNLNHDAMYWYRQDPGQGLRLIYYSQIVNDFQKGDIAEGYSVSREKKESFPLTVTSAQKNPTAFYLCASSIGRAGTVEGTQYFGPGTRLLVL.